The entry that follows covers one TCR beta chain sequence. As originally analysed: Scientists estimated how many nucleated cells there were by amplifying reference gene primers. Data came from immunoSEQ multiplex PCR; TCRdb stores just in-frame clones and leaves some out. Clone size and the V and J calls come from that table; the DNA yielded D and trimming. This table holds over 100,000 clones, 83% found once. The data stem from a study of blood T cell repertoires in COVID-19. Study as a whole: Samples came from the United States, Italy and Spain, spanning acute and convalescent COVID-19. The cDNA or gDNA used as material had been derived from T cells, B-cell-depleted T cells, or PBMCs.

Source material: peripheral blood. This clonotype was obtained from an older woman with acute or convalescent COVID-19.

In nucleotides, the CDR3 is TGCGCCAGCAGCTTGGGTTTAAATCCGGGACTAGCGGATTTGGAGACCCAGTACTTC. Translation: CASSLGLNPGLADLETQYF. The chain combines TRBV5-1 with TRBJ2-5; the match to TRBD2 covers 11 bases. Germline V gene data show CDR1 as SGHRS and CDR2 as YFSETQ. The length of the CDR3 is 19 residues. V trimming: 0 bases; J trimming: 5 bases; junction bases outside the gene matches: 15.